These 19 T cell receptor beta chains were all obtained from the same sample, sequenced in a study of Graves' ophthalmopathy and Graves' hyperthyroidism. The study amplified TCR beta CDR3 regions using RNA transcripts. First-round RT-PCR relied on HTBI primers, and a second-round multiplex PCR came next. TCRdb re-called the multiplex PCR reads with MiXCR, one entry per CDR3 protein. The top ten clones hold 11% of a sample with roughly 1.1 million distinct CDR3 sequences, approximately 35% of them seen once. The specimen sequenced was peripheral blood or thyroid tissue (not recorded which). These receptors were taken from an adult man with Graves' hyperthyroidism.

In this sample, this clonotype turned up many times. This chain uses TRBV9 with TRBJ2-6, with a tentative D call TRBD2 (5 bases). Between the trimmed V and J ends, which lost 5 bases and 0 bases, there was a span of 12 bases. The CDR3 loop spans 16 amino acids. From germline, CDR1 is SGDLS and CDR2 YYNGEE. The CDR3 here is CASSDSGYSGANVLTF. The CDR3 DNA sequence: TGTGCCAGCAGTGATTCGGGGTACTCTGGGGCCAACGTCCTGACTTTC.

This clonotype has a count of ten or more. The chain links TRBV20-1 to TRBJ2-5; D might be TRBD2 (6 bases). This CDR3 region has 13 residues. Germline assignment: CDR1 DFQATT and CDR2 SNEGSKA (reference sequence). V lost 6 bases, J lost 4 bases, and 15 bases lay in between. In nucleotides, the CDR3 is TGCAGTGCGGAGCGGGCTGGGGGAGAGACCCAGTACTTC. Encoded protein: CSAERAGGETQYF.

This clonotype showed up many times. This sequence joins TRBV2 and TRBJ1-1; D is ambiguous. V was clipped by 8 bases and J by 3 bases, with 22 bases between them. CDR3 length: 16 residues. Germline-derived CDR1 and CDR2 are SNHLY and FYNNEI. The CDR3 reads CASLPLLRGLHTEAFF. In DNA, the CDR3 is TGTGCCAGCTTACCTTTATTGCGCGGGCTGCACACTGAAGCTTTCTTT. Full variable domain (missing parts from reference TRBV2 and TRBJ1-1): EPEVTQTPSHQVTQMGQEVILRCVPISNHLYFYWYRQILGQKVEFLVSFYNNEISEKSEIFDDQFSVERPDGSNFTLKIRSTKLEDSAMYFCASLPLLRGLHTEAFFGQGTRLTVV.

Only a few counts were recorded for this clonotype. This rearrangement joins TRBV3-1 to TRBJ1-1; D gene uncertain. Per the germline V gene, CDR1 is LGHDT and CDR2 is YNNKEL (reference sequence). The CDR3 totals 12 residues. The V end lost 4 bases, the J end lost 5 bases, and 8 bases lay between the germline ends. CDR3 nucleotides: TGTGCCAGCAGCCGGGTGGAGACTGAAGCTTTCTTT. The encoded protein is CASSRVETEAFF.

The genes are TRBV6-5 and TRBJ2-2, with no clear D. Trimming removed 2 bases at V and 4 bases at J, with 11 bases between. The V gene's germline CDR1 is MNHEY and CDR2 SVGAGI. The CDR3 length is 15 residues. CDR3 amino acids: CASSYTISSTGELFF. The CDR3 region has the DNA TGTGCCAGCAGTTACACGATCAGCAGCACCGGGGAGCTGTTTTTT.

In this sample, this clonotype turned up many times. The chain joins TRBV7-6 to TRBJ2-5, with D possibly being TRBD1 (6 bases). There are 13 residues in the CDR3. Germline CDR1 and CDR2: SGHVS and FNYEAQ. V lost 7 bases, J lost 7 bases, and 16 bases lay in between. This CDR3 reads CASTRVQGGTQYF. CDR3 DNA: TGTGCCAGCACGAGGGTACAGGGTGGGACCCAGTACTTC.

V is TRBV29-1 and J is TRBJ1-1, with D possibly matching TRBD1 (6 bases). The CDR3 spans 11 residues. Trimming shortened V by 6 bases and J by 11 bases, and 16 bases separated the two germline ends. CDR1 and CDR2 from the germline V gene are SQVTM and ANQGSEA. The CDR3 DNA reads as TGCAGCGTGAAACAGGGATTTCTTGCTTTCTTT. Translation: CSVKQGFLAFF.

The genes are TRBV6-6 and TRBJ1-1, with 8 nucleotides matching TRBD1. Germline V lookup: CDR1 MNHNY, CDR2 SVGAGI (reference sequence). CDR3 size: 15 residues. V lost 4 bases to trimming and J lost 4 bases; unmatched junction nucleotides: 8. The CDR3: CASSSYGTGLTEAFF. The CDR3 DNA follows: TGTGCCAGCAGTTCCTACGGGACAGGTCTCACTGAAGCTTTCTTT.

Concerning this clonotype: A much bigger clone sits one base away, suggesting this may be a read error. The chain joins TRBV5-5 to TRBJ2-7; 8 positions match TRBD1. This CDR3 is 14 amino acids long. V gave up 0 bases and J gave up 5 bases; unmatched junction bases: 4. CDR1 and CDR2 (germline): SGHKS, YYEKEE (reference sequence). The DNA for the CDR3 is TGTGCCAGCAGCTTGGTGGACAGGGCCCACGAGCAGTACTTC. Protein sequence: CASSLVDRAHEQYF. Full variable domain (rest looked up from reference TRBV5-5 and TRBJ2-7): DAGVTQSPTHLIKTRGQQVTLRCSPISGHKSVSWYQQVLGQGPQFIFQYYEKEERGRGNFPDRFSARQFPNYSSELNVNALLLGDSALYLCASSLVDRAHEQYFGPGTRLTVT.

Concerning this clonotype: Its ends do not fully match the called genes, so a read error is possible. The J gene is TRBJ1-1, the V gene TRBV20-1; D might be TRBD1 (5 bases). Germline CDR1 DFQATT, CDR2 SNEGSKA (reference sequence). The CDR3 is 17 amino acids. As DNA, the CDR3 is TGCAGTGCTCTAGAGTTGGCAGGGAGAGGTTCGGGCACTGAAGCTCTCTTT. As protein: CSALELAGRGSGTEALF.

This clonotype was seen a few times. Here the CDR3 DNA reads TGTGCCAGCAGTTTAGGGGGAGGGGTAGGTAATTCACCCCTCCACTTT. Translated, it gives CASSLGGGVGNSPLHF. The chain couples TRBV12-3 or TRBV12-4 to TRBJ1-6; D possibly corresponds to TRBD1 (5 bases). Trimming took off 1 base at V and 6 bases at J, with 13 bases between the two ends. The CDR3 is 16 residues long.

The chain employs TRBV29-1 and TRBJ1-2; D might be TRBD1 (5 bases). Trimming removed 3 bases at V and 6 bases at J, with 20 bases between. This CDR3 spans 15 amino acids. In germline, CDR1 is SQVTM, CDR2 ANQGSEA. The DNA for the CDR3 is TGCAGCGTTGAGGGGCAGGAGGGGCGGTTAGATGGCTACACCTTC. It yields the protein CSVEGQEGRLDGYTF.

The chain couples TRBV5-1 to TRBJ2-7, with 8 bases matching TRBD2. Germline CDR1 reads SGHRS; CDR2 reads YFSETQ. CDR3 length: 16 residues. V dropped 4 bases and J dropped 2; count of bases not matched to a gene: 11. CDR3 nucleotide sequence: TGCGCCAGCAGCCCAAGCGGGGGCGCAACGACCTACGAGCAGTACTTC. Translated: CASSPSGGATTYEQYF.

The table lists this clonotype with a few counts. The V and J genes are TRBV5-1 and TRBJ2-5; TRBD2 might be the D (6 bases). Trimming took 1 base from V and 1 from J, leaving 11 bases between them. The CDR3 length is 15 residues. The germline V gene encodes CDR1 SGHRS and CDR2 YFSETQ. The CDR3 bases are TGCGCCAGCAGCTTGAACCAGGGACTCCAAGAGACCCAGTACTTC. This encodes CASSLNQGLQETQYF.

This clonotype was picked up a small number of times. This chain links TRBV25-1 with TRBJ1-2; D is perhaps TRBD1 (6 bases). CDR3 length equals 17 residues. Germline-derived CDR1 and CDR2 are MGHDK and SYGVNS. V lost 10 bases and J 2 bases, leaving 26 bases between the germline ends. The CDR3 spells CATNQAPIQGWNYGYTF. The CDR3 region has the DNA TGTGCCACCAACCAGGCTCCTATACAGGGTTGGAACTATGGCTACACCTTC.

The J gene is TRBJ2-5, the V gene TRBV10-3, with TRBD1 matching over 7 bases. The CDR3 covers 12 residues. V lost 10 bases and J lost 5; bases outside the gene matches: 7. Germline CDR1 and CDR2: ENHRY and SYGVKD. DNA for the CDR3: TGTGCCACCCGACAGGGTCGGGAGACCCAGTACTTC. Translation gives CATRQGRETQYF.

At least ten counts were recorded for this clonotype. This chain links TRBV12-3 or TRBV12-4 with TRBJ1-1; unclear D gene. Trimming removed 2 bases from V and 0 bases from J, with 13 bases in between. The CDR3 contains 16 residues. The CDR3 sequence is CASSLWRSTLNTEAFF. The CDR3 bases are TGTGCCAGCAGTTTATGGAGGAGCACCTTGAACACTGAAGCTTTCTTT.

This clonotype has at least ten counts. The chain employs TRBV5-1 and TRBJ1-1, with TRBD1 matching over 9 bases. The V and J ends lost 0 bases and 0 bases, in that order; junction bases with no gene match: 9. There are 18 residues in the CDR3. The germline V gene encodes CDR1 SGHRS and CDR2 YFSETQ. CDR3 loop: CASSLGGTGGSLNTEAFF. CDR3 coding DNA: TGCGCCAGCAGCTTGGGGGGAACAGGGGGCTCCTTGAACACTGAAGCTTTCTTT.

This rearrangement joins TRBV7-6 to TRBJ1-5, with 7 bases that match TRBD1. Looked up from germline, CDR1 is SGHVS and CDR2 is FNYEAQ. The CDR3 is made up of 12 amino acids. This chain's CDR3 is CARAEGARAQHF. CDR3 nucleotides: TGTGCTAGAGCGGAGGGGGCAAGGGCCCAGCATTTT. Variable domain in full (rest from reference TRBV7-6 and TRBJ1-5): GAGVSQSPRYKVTKRGQDVALRCDPISGHVSLYWYRQALGQGPEFLTYFNYEAQQDKSGLPNDRFSAERPEGSISTLTIQRTEQRDSAMYRCARAEGARAQHFGDGTRLSIL.